The 32 T cell receptor beta chains given below trace back to one sample, sequenced in a study of CXCR3-negative and CXCR3-positive naive CD8 T cells. TRB cDNA libraries were made by UMI-labeled 5' RACE. TCRdb reprocessed the 5' RACE reads, with one entry per CDR3 protein and no DNA. The specimen's table records some 67,000 distinct CDR3 sequences. Sequenced material: naive CXCR3- CD8+ T cells from blood. Described subset: CD45RO-CCR7+CD27+CD95- naive CD8+ T cells lacking CXCR3 (TNR3-). The receptors shown here come from a human donor in good health. Some clones in this sample may be carry-over from other donors' samples.

V gene TRBV5-1 combines with J gene TRBJ2-7. CDR1 is SGHRS, CDR2 YFSETQ, per germline. This CDR3 is 15 amino acids long. CDR3 amino acids: CASSLASGANYEQYF. Full variable domain (missing parts from reference TRBV5-1 and TRBJ2-7): KAGVTQTPRYLIKTRGQQVTLSCSPISGHRSVSWYQQTPGQGLQFLFEYFSETQRNKGNFPGRFSGRQFSNSRSEMNVSTLELGDSALYLCASSLASGANYEQYFGPGTRLTVT.

This chain joins TRBV29-1 and TRBJ2-7. This CDR3 region has 12 residues. CDR1 and CDR2 (germline): SQVTM, ANQGSEA. The CDR3 loop reads CSVEDSSYEQYF.

V is TRBV20-1 and J is TRBJ2-7. The CDR3 sequence is 14 residues long. CDR1 and CDR2 (germline): DFQATT, SNEGSKA (reference sequence). CDR3 residues: CSARPSGSFTEQYF.

The chain couples TRBV7-9 to TRBJ2-7; TCRdb lists TRBD2, though no DNA is available to test this call. The CDR3 is 14 amino acids. From germline, CDR1 is SEHNR and CDR2 FQNEAQ (reference sequence). CDR3: CASSSRDSPYEQYF.

This chain connects TRBV28 to TRBJ1-1. CDR1 and CDR2 (germline): MDHEN, SYDVKM. The CDR3 sequence is 12 residues long. This CDR3 reads CASSFTADEAFF.

J is TRBJ2-7 and V is TRBV24-1; TCRdb indicates TRBD1, and absent DNA this call remains unverified. The CDR3 has 15 amino acids. Germline CDR1 is KGHDR and CDR2 is SFDVKD. The CDR3: CATSDPGQGAYEQYF.

This rearrangement joins TRBV19 to TRBJ2-1; the D call from TCRdb, TRBD2, cannot be confirmed without DNA. CDR1 and CDR2 (germline): LNHDA, SQIVND (reference sequence). This CDR3 comprises 15 residues. CDR3 in amino acids: CASSIDKEGRGEQFF.

The genes are TRBV6-6 and TRBJ1-2; there is no DNA to check the TCRdb D call of TRBD1. The CDR3 spans 15 residues. CDR1 is MNHNY, CDR2 SVGAGI, per germline (reference sequence). This CDR3 reads CASSPNPDRVYGYTF.

The J gene is TRBJ2-7, the V gene TRBV7-6; TCRdb picks TRBD1, but there is no DNA to check that call. This CDR3 comprises 13 residues. Germline assignment: CDR1 SGHVS and CDR2 FNYEAQ. The CDR3 reads CASSQGQDYEQYF.

V is TRBV29-1 and J is TRBJ1-5; absent DNA, TCRdb's TRBD1 call cannot be checked. Germline V lookup: CDR1 SQVTM, CDR2 ANQGSEA. CDR3 length: 15 amino acids. CDR3 residues: CSVVFSGQFDQPQHF.

The V and J genes are TRBV27 and TRBJ2-3; the D gene TCRdb calls, TRBD2, cannot be checked with no DNA. Germline V gene lookup returns CDR1 MNHEY and CDR2 SMNVEV (reference sequence). This CDR3 contains 17 residues. CDR3 sequence reads: CASRTAAPSGRSDTQYF.

V gene TRBV12-3 or TRBV12-4 combines with J gene TRBJ2-3; as DNA is missing, the TRBD2 call by TCRdb cannot be tested. This CDR3 has 15 amino acids. CDR3: CASSRHSRFADTQYF.

The rearrangement links TRBV29-1 to TRBJ1-1; TCRdb calls TRBD1, which cannot be checked without DNA. This CDR3 region has 11 residues. Germline CDR1 SQVTM, CDR2 ANQGSEA. CDR3 protein: CSVEGGVGAFF.

The chain recombines TRBV20-1 with TRBJ2-7; without DNA, the TCRdb call of TRBD2 cannot be checked. The CDR3 sequence is 14 residues long. Germline assignment: CDR1 DFQATT and CDR2 SNEGSKA (reference sequence). The chain's CDR3 is CSAKSLGRDYEQYF.

The V call is TRBV5-1, the J call TRBJ2-5; TCRdb's assignment of TRBD1 cannot be checked, as there is no DNA. The V gene's germline CDR1 is SGHRS and CDR2 YFSETQ. The CDR3 spans 18 residues. CDR3 amino acids: CASSLEGGRSKGQETQYF.

The chain links TRBV7-6 to TRBJ1-1; TCRdb gives TRBD1 as the D gene, but with no DNA this cannot be confirmed. The CDR3 is made up of 14 amino acids. Germline loops: CDR1 SGHVS, CDR2 FNYEAQ. This chain's CDR3 is CASSLGGTDTEAFF.

The V and J genes are TRBV9 and TRBJ2-7; the TCRdb call, TRBD2, lacks DNA for checking. Germline-derived CDR1 and CDR2 are SGDLS and YYNGEE. This CDR3 region has 15 residues. CDR3 in amino acids: CASSWSGGAGDEQYF.

The genes are TRBV7-9 and TRBJ2-6. CDR1 is SEHNR and CDR2 is FQNEAQ in the germline V gene (reference sequence). The CDR3 sequence is 13 residues long. This chain's CDR3 is CASSPTGANVLTF.

The chain is built from TRBV7-6 and TRBJ1-4. Germline loops: CDR1 SGHVS, CDR2 FNYEAQ. The CDR3 sequence is 15 residues long. The CDR3 reads CASSLSPHPEEKLFF.

The CDR3 loop is CSARGEREHNEQFF. The V call is TRBV20-1, the J call TRBJ2-1; the TCRdb D gene call, TRBD2, has no DNA to confirm it. The CDR3 sequence is 14 residues long. Germline V CDR1 and CDR2: DFQATT, SNEGSKA (reference sequence).

The chain couples TRBV7-2 to TRBJ2-2. Germline values: CDR1 SGHTA, CDR2 FQGNSA. The CDR3 has 13 residues. CDR3 sequence reads: CASSLDLSGELFF. Looking up the rest from reference TRBV7-2 and TRBJ2-2 gives the full variable domain: GAGVSQSPSNKVTEKGKDVELRCDPISGHTALYWYRQSLGQGLEFLIYFQGNSAPDKSGLPSDRFSAERTGGSVSTLTIQRTQQEDSAVYLCASSLDLSGELFFGEGSRLTVL.

This chain's CDR3 is CSATSTGASTDTQYF. V is TRBV29-1 and J is TRBJ2-3; TCRdb reports TRBD1, a call that lacks DNA to check it against. The germline CDR1 and CDR2 sequences are SQVTM and ANQGSEA. This CDR3 contains 15 residues.

The chain links TRBV21-1 to TRBJ2-5; there is no DNA to check the TCRdb D call of TRBD2. TRBV21-1 is listed as a pseudogene. CDR3 size: 16 residues. The CDR3 loop reads CASSKGPRLAQETQYF.

The chain joins TRBV28 to TRBJ1-5; as DNA is missing, the TRBD1 call by TCRdb cannot be tested. Germline assignment: CDR1 MDHEN and CDR2 SYDVKM. There are 15 residues in the CDR3. This CDR3 reads CASSRTGNSNQPQHF.

The chain has TRBV12-3 or TRBV12-4 and TRBJ2-1; TCRdb gives TRBD1 as the D gene, but with no DNA this cannot be confirmed. CDR3 length: 13 amino acids. Here the CDR3 reads CASSLQGYNEQFF.

This chain links TRBV14 with TRBJ2-1; the D call of TRBD2 rests on TCRdb alone, since no DNA is present to check it. Germline CDR1 is SGHDN and CDR2 is FVKESK. CDR3 length: 19 amino acids. CDR3 loop: CASSQGVSSGRLFVNEQFF.

V usage is TRBV2 and J usage is TRBJ2-1; TCRdb's assignment of TRBD1 cannot be checked, as there is no DNA. The CDR3 loop spans 15 amino acids. Looked up from germline, CDR1 is SNHLY and CDR2 is FYNNEI. Here the CDR3 reads CASSDRDRRYNEQFF.

This rearrangement joins TRBV11-2 to TRBJ2-1; the D gene TCRdb calls, TRBD1, cannot be checked with no DNA. Germline V CDR1 and CDR2: SGHAT, FQNNGV. CDR3 length equals 16 residues. CDR3 sequence: CASSYPPGQGIDEQFF. Together with reference TRBV11-2 and TRBJ2-1, the CDR3 gives the full variable domain: EAGVAQSPRYKIIEKRQSVAFWCNPISGHATLYWYQQILGQGPKLLIQFQNNGVVDDSQLPKDRFSAERLKGVDSTLKIQPAKLEDSAVYLCASSYPPGQGIDEQFFGPGTRLTVL.

The chain links TRBV29-1 to TRBJ2-3; TCRdb lists TRBD1, though no DNA is available to test this call. The CDR3 sequence is 13 residues long. Germline CDR1 SQVTM, CDR2 ANQGSEA. CDR3 sequence reads: CSVEDGGGGTQYF.

The V call is TRBV7-8, the J call TRBJ2-7; TCRdb lists TRBD2, though no DNA is available to test this call. The CDR3 consists of 14 residues. Germline V gives CDR1 SGHVS, CDR2 FQNEAQ. The CDR3 spells CASSATSGPYEQYF.

This rearrangement joins TRBV7-9 to TRBJ2-1; TCRdb proposes TRBD2, but this gene call is untestable without DNA. Germline V gene sequence: CDR1 SEHNR, CDR2 FQNEAQ (reference sequence). CDR3 size: 15 residues. The CDR3 sequence: CASSLDSDYHLEQFF.

The chain joins TRBV7-9 to TRBJ1-5; no DNA is available, so the TRBD1 call from TCRdb remains unchecked. Germline V CDR1 and CDR2: SEHNR, FQNEAQ (reference sequence). The CDR3 has 16 amino acids. CDR3 sequence reads: CASSSIQGGSNQPQHF.